The present entry profiles one T cell receptor (beta chain) with its context. The sample belongs to a study of T cells in Graves' hyperthyroidism and ophthalmopathy. Amplified regions were TCR beta CDR3 sequences from RNA transcripts. A set of HTBI primers served as the primers for a first-round RT-PCR of the TCR CDR3. Each CDR3 protein gets one entry after TCRdb re-called the multiplex PCR reads with MiXCR. The profile shows roughly 420,000 distinct CDR3 sequences, about a sixth of them singletons. Trimming removed 3 bases at V and 10 bases at J, with 12 bases between. CDR1 and CDR2 (germline): SQVTM, ANQGSEA. The CDR3 has 11 residues.

The receptor's source is a woman aged 18-29 years with Graves' hyperthyroidism. The sample was blood. This rearrangement joins TRBV29-1 to TRBJ1-1; D gene ambiguous. In nucleotides, the CDR3 is TGCAGCGTTGACCCTGACCGGGCAGCTTTCTTT. As protein: CSVDPDRAAFF.